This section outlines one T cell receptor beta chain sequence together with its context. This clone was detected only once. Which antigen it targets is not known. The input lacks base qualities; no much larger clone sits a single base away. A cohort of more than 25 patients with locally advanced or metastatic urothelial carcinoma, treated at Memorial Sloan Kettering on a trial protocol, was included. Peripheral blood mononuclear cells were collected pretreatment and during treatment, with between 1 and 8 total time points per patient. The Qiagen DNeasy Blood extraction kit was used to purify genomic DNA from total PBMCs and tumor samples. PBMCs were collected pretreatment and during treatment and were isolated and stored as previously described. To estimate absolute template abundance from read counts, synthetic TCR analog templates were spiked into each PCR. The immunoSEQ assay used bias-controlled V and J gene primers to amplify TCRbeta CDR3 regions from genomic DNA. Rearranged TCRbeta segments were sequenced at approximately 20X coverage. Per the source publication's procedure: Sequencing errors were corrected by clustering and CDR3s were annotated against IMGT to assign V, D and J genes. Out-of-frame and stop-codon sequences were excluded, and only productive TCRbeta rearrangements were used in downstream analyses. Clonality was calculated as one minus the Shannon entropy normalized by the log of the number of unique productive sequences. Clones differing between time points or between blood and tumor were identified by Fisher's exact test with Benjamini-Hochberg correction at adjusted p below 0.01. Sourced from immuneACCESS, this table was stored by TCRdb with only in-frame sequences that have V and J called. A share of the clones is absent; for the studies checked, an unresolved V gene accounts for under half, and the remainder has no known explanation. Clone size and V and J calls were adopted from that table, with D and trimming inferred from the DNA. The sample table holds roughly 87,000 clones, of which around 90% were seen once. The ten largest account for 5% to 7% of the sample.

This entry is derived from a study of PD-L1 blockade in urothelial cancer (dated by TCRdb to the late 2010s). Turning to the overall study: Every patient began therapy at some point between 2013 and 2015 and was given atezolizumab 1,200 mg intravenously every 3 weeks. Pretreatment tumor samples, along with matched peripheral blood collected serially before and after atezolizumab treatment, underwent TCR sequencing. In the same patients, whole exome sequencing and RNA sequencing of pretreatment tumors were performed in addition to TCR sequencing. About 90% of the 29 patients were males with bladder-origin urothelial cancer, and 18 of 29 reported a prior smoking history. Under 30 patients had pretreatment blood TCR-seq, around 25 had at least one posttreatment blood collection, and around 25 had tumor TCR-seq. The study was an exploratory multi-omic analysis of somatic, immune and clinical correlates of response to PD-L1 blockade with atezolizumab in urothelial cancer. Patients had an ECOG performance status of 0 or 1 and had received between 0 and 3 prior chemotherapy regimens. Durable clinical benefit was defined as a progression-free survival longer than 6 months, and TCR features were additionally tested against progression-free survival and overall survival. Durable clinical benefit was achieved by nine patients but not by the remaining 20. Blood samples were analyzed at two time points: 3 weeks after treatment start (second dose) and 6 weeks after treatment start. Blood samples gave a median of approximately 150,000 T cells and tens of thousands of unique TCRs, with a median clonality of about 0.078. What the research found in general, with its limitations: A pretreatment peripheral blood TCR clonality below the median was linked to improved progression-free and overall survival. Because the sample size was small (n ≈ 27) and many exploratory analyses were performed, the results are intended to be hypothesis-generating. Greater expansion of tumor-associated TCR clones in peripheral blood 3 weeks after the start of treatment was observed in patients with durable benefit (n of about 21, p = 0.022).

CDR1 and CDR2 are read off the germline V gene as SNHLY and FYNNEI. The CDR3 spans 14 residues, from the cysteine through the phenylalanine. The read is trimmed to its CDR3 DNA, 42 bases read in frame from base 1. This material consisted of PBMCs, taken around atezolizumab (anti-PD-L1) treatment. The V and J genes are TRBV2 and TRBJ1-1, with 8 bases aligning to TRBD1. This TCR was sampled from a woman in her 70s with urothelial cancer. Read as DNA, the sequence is TGTGCTACCTTGAGACAGGGGTTGGACACTGAAGCTTTCTTT. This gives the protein CATLRQGLDTEAFF.